This T cell receptor (beta chain) was recorded in a study of cytomegalovirus exposure and HLA in healthy donors. Profiled with immunoSEQ multiplex PCR; TCRdb holds only in-frame clones, not every one. The sample includes about 330,000 clones, approximately 86% of them seen just once. The CDR3 spans 13 residues. Looked up from germline, CDR1 is SGDLS and CDR2 is YYNGEE. Between the trimmed V and J ends, which lost 0 bases and 7 bases, there was a span of 10 bases. The chain recombines TRBV9 with TRBJ1-1, with D possibly TRBD1 on 5 matching bases. The sequence was obtained from a woman aged 25-40 years in good health and CMV-seropositive. Sequencing input: PBMCs. The CDR3 protein is CASSVAGGLEAFF. The CDR3 DNA sequence: TGTGCCAGCAGCGTAGCTGGGGGTCTTGAAGCTTTCTTT.